This T cell receptor beta chain appears in the sequencing data of a study of blood T cell repertoires in COVID-19. Measured with immunoSEQ multiplex PCR; TCRdb has only the in-frame clones, and not every one. The table has under 200,000 clones, roughly 80% seen once. Trimming stripped 3 bases from V and 3 bases from J, with 15 bases between. CDR1 DFQATT and CDR2 SNEGSKA come from the germline V gene (reference sequence). The CDR3 loop spans 14 amino acids. The V call is TRBV20-1, the J call TRBJ2-7, with D possibly TRBD2 on 5 matching bases. The specimen sequenced was PBMCs or T cells enriched from blood (not recorded which). The clonotype originates from a man aged 50 or older who had recovered from COVID-19. The CDR3 loop reads CSASSGVGVYEQYF. As DNA, the CDR3 is TGCAGTGCTAGTTCCGGGGTAGGAGTCTACGAGCAGTACTTC.